The next 31 T cell receptor beta chains were all read from a single sample in a study of CD8 T cells in Susac syndrome (dated 2019 in TCRdb). The library was obtained by the immunoSEQ multiplex PCR assay. RNA was extracted with the RNeasy kit and roughly 0.45 to 1 ug was reverse transcribed using random hexamers. Using fastp at Q25 and MiXCR, TCRdb reprocessed the public reads and kept productive beta chains. Each CDR3 protein appears once, grouped with its most common genes and DNA. Counted in this sample were more than 150,000 distinct CDR3 sequences; 95% of them appeared once. Together, the top ten hold 0.09% to 0.1% of the sample. Source material: CD4+ T cells from PBMCs. The receptors were gathered from a human donor with Susac syndrome.

This clonotype appeared a single time. The chain has TRBV4-3 and TRBJ1-4; D gene unclear. This CDR3 is 15 amino acids long. V dropped 0 bases and J dropped 4 bases, with 9 bases sitting between them. Per the germline V gene, CDR1 is LGHNA and CDR2 is YSLEER. As DNA, the CDR3 is TGCGCCAGCAGCCAAGAGGGCGGGATTAATGAAAAACTGTTTTTT. This gives the protein CASSQEGGINEKLFF.

V and J are TRBV9 and TRBJ2-5; D is possibly TRBD2 (5 bases). Trimming took off 2 bases at V and 6 bases at J, with 14 bases between the two ends. CDR3 length: 14 amino acids. Looked up from germline, CDR1 is SGDLS and CDR2 is YYNGEE. CDR3 in DNA: TGTGCCAGCAGCGTCACCCCGACTACGCAGACCCAGTACTTC. It encodes CASSVTPTTQTQYF.

This chain joins TRBV28 and TRBJ2-5; weak D call: TRBD1 (5 bases). The CDR3 loop spans 12 amino acids. CDR1 MDHEN and CDR2 SYDVKM come from the germline V gene. The V and J ends lost 5 bases and 1 base respectively, with 5 bases between them. CDR3 sequence (DNA): TGTGCCAGCAGTGGGGCCCAAGAGACCCAGTACTTC. Amino acids: CASSGAQETQYF.

The chain is built from TRBV12-3 or TRBV12-4 and TRBJ1-1; D is possibly TRBD1 (6 bases). Trimming took 3 bases from V and 4 from J, leaving 9 bases between them. The CDR3 contains 13 residues. The CDR3 region is CASSFTGSTEAFF. As DNA, the CDR3 is TGTGCCAGCAGTTTTACAGGGAGCACTGAAGCTTTCTTT.

The rearrangement uses TRBV6-1 and TRBJ1-6, with no clear D. This CDR3 comprises 13 residues. Per germline, CDR1 MNHNS and CDR2 SASEGT. Trimming took 1 base from V and 8 from J, leaving 6 bases between them. The CDR3, as DNA: TGTGCCAGCAGTGAAGTCCCCCATTCACCCCTCCACTTT. Translation gives CASSEVPHSPLHF.

V and J are TRBV12-3 or TRBV12-4 and TRBJ2-1, with 11 positions matching TRBD2. CDR3 size: 16 residues. V dropped 5 bases and J dropped 6; count of bases not matched to a gene: 9. CDR3 bases: TGTGCCAGCAGTGTCCCTTTAGCGGGGGGGGCCAATGAGCAGTTCTTC. Residues: CASSVPLAGGANEQFF.

This clonotype was counted once. The chain couples TRBV7-2 to TRBJ2-1; no definite D call. This CDR3 region has 14 residues. Germline lookup yields CDR1 SGHTA and CDR2 FQGNSA. Trimming took off 1 base at V and 5 bases at J, with 9 bases between the two ends. Here the CDR3 reads CASSLGPANNEQFF. CDR3 DNA sequence: TGTGCCAGCAGCTTAGGTCCAGCAAACAATGAGCAGTTCTTC.

V usage is TRBV30 and J usage is TRBJ1-2; D possibly corresponds to TRBD1 (5 bases). The CDR3 runs to 14 residues. CDR1 GTSNPN and CDR2 SVGIG come from the germline V gene (reference sequence). V lost 3 bases to trimming and J lost 13 bases, with 24 bases between them. CDR3 sequence (DNA): TGTGCCTGGAGCACTGGGAGGGACTCGTTTAGTTGCACCTTC. It yields the protein CAWSTGRDSFSCTF.

The gene calls are TRBV5-1 and TRBJ2-2, with D hard to call. From germline, CDR1 is SGHRS and CDR2 YFSETQ. The CDR3 is made up of 14 amino acids. Between the trimmed V and J ends, which lost 2 bases and 2 bases, there was a span of 7 bases. The CDR3 coding sequence is TGCGCCAGCAGCTTTACTCCCAACACCGGGGAGCTGTTTTTT. Protein: CASSFTPNTGELFF.

This chain connects TRBV5-1 to TRBJ2-3; D is unresolved. V was trimmed by 8 bases and J by 0 bases, leaving 25 bases between them. Germline lookup yields CDR1 SGHRS and CDR2 YFSETQ. The length of the CDR3 is 18 residues. CDR3 nucleotides: TGCGCCAGTCGTGGGCTTTTAGACCAGCCAACTAGCACAGATACGCAGTATTTT. This encodes CASRGLLDQPTSTDTQYF.

The J gene is TRBJ2-5, the V gene TRBV2, with TRBD2 matching over 9 bases. Germline V gene lookup returns CDR1 SNHLY and CDR2 FYNNEI. The ends lost 5 bases at V and 2 bases at J; junction bases unmatched: 6. The CDR3 loop spans 15 amino acids. The CDR3 reads CASSRAGGVQETQYF. The CDR3 bases are TGTGCCAGCAGTAGAGCGGGGGGCGTACAAGAGACCCAGTACTTC.

This rearrangement joins TRBV24-1 to TRBJ2-7, with D tentatively TRBD2 (5 bases). CDR3 length equals 16 residues. In germline, CDR1 is KGHDR, CDR2 SFDVKD. Trimming shortened V by 4 bases and J by 1 base, and 16 bases separated the two germline ends. CDR3 amino acids: CATSETKTRGSYEQYF. The DNA for the CDR3 is TGTGCCACCAGTGAAACCAAGACCCGGGGATCCTACGAGCAGTACTTC.

The chain has TRBV7-2 and TRBJ1-5; D remains unclear. V lost 3 bases, J lost 6 bases, and 9 bases lay in between. Germline V CDR1 and CDR2: SGHTA, FQGNSA. This CDR3 has 13 residues. The CDR3 nucleotides read TGTGCCAGCAGCTTTTGGGTGAGTCAGCCCCAGCATTTT. It yields the protein CASSFWVSQPQHF.

This chain connects TRBV30 to TRBJ2-2; TRBD1 aligns across 9 bases. The length of the CDR3 is 14 residues. Germline V CDR1 and CDR2: GTSNPN, SVGIG (reference sequence). V lost 4 bases, J lost 7 bases, and 7 bases stayed unmatched. CDR3 sequence reads: CAWNSGQGIGELFF. For the CDR3, the DNA is TGTGCCTGGAATAGCGGACAGGGGATCGGGGAGCTGTTTTTT.

The chain is built from TRBV7-3 and TRBJ2-5, with a weak D call TRBD1 (6 bases). CDR3 length equals 15 residues. Germline V gives CDR1 SGHTA, CDR2 FQGTGA. V lost 5 bases to trimming and J lost 6 bases, with 19 bases between them. The CDR3 DNA reads TGTGCCAGCAGCAATTCTCAACAGGGTTCGAAGACCCAGTACTTC. Encoded protein: CASSNSQQGSKTQYF.

This sequence joins TRBV30 and TRBJ2-5; no clear D. The CDR3 spans 14 residues. V dropped 0 bases and J dropped 5 bases, with 13 bases sitting between them. Germline-derived CDR1 and CDR2 are GTSNPN and SVGIG (reference sequence). For the CDR3, the DNA is TGTGCCTGGAGTGTAATGGCGCCCCCGGAGACCCAGTACTTC. Translation: CAWSVMAPPETQYF.

A few counts support this clonotype. The chain links TRBV12-3 or TRBV12-4 to TRBJ1-2, with no clear D. The CDR3 sequence is 12 residues long. Trimming took off 5 bases at V and 3 bases at J, with 7 bases between the two ends. The CDR3 loop is CASSRADYGYTF. The CDR3 DNA reads as TGTGCCAGCAGTCGGGCAGACTATGGCTACACCTTC.

The chain joins TRBV11-2 to TRBJ1-2; D is perhaps TRBD1 (6 bases). There are 15 residues in the CDR3. Germline CDR1 SGHAT, CDR2 FQNNGV. Trimming left V 4 bases short and J 3 bases short, with 15 bases between. The CDR3: CASSSLRGRHYGYTF. CDR3 sequence (DNA): TGTGCCAGCAGCTCCCTGAGGGGGAGGCACTATGGCTACACCTTC.

This chain connects TRBV7-8 to TRBJ2-5, with D perhaps matching TRBD2 (5 bases). Germline V gene lookup returns CDR1 SGHVS and CDR2 FQNEAQ. CDR3 size: 16 residues. Trimming cost V 0 bases and J 7 bases, with 18 bases left between them. CDR3 protein: CASSLAAQLETRTQYF. The CDR3 region has the DNA TGTGCCAGCAGCTTAGCCGCACAACTAGAAACCCGGACCCAGTACTTC.

The chain uses TRBV30 and TRBJ2-3; possibly TRBD1 for D (5 bases). CDR3 length equals 14 residues. V shed 2 bases and J shed 3 bases, with 12 bases lying between them. Germline CDR1 GTSNPN, CDR2 SVGIG (reference sequence). CDR3: CAWSTSRVTDTQYF. CDR3 bases: TGTGCCTGGAGTACGAGCAGGGTGACAGATACGCAGTATTTT.

The chain has TRBV30 and TRBJ1-2; tentatively, D is TRBD1 (6 bases). In germline, CDR1 is GTSNPN, CDR2 SVGIG (reference sequence). V was cut by 4 bases and J by 7 bases, with 16 bases left in between. The CDR3 loop spans 13 amino acids. CDR3 nucleotides: TGTGCCTGGATTCCCCGGGGGGCGGGTGGCTACACCTTC. Translating gives CAWIPRGAGGYTF.

J is TRBJ2-3 and V is TRBV20-1; 8 bases are shared with TRBD2. Losses at the gene ends were 0 bases for V and 4 bases for J; bases not matched to a gene: 6. This CDR3 is built from 15 residues. The germline V gene encodes CDR1 DFQATT and CDR2 SNEGSKA (reference sequence). CDR3 amino acids: CSARDPGGAPDTQYF. In DNA, the CDR3 is TGCAGTGCTAGAGATCCGGGGGGGGCCCCAGATACGCAGTATTTT.

The V gene is TRBV12-3 or TRBV12-4, the J gene TRBJ2-2; perhaps TRBD1 as D (6 bases). V lost 5 bases, J lost 6 bases, and 10 bases lay in between. The CDR3 is 13 amino acids. The CDR3 nucleotides read TGTGCCAGCAGTAACAGGGCCTCCGGGGAGCTGTTTTTT. Encoded protein: CASSNRASGELFF.

This chain links TRBV5-1 with TRBJ2-7; no firm D call. Germline CDR1 is SGHRS and CDR2 is YFSETQ. The V end was cut by 4 bases, the J end by 1 base, with 12 bases between. This CDR3 has 14 residues. CDR3 protein: CASSPDRLSYEQYF. The CDR3 nucleotides are TGCGCCAGCAGCCCGGACCGATTATCCTACGAGCAGTACTTC.

This clonotype was observed a single time. In DNA, the CDR3 is TGCAGTGCGTCCGGGACTGAAAAACTGTTTTTT. Its translation is CSASGTEKLFF. The genes are TRBV20-1 and TRBJ1-4, with TRBD1 as a possible D gene (5 bases). Deletions cut 6 bases from V and 7 bases from J, with 9 bases between. CDR1 is DFQATT, CDR2 SNEGSKA, per germline (reference sequence). CDR3 size: 11 residues.

The chain carries TRBV6-5 and TRBJ2-3, with D unresolved. The CDR3 covers 13 residues. Germline CDR1 is MNHEY and CDR2 is SVGAGI. Trimming pared 6 bases from V and 0 bases from J, leaving 7 bases between. CDR3 residues: CASRRFSTDTQYF. Here the CDR3 DNA reads TGTGCCAGCAGAAGGTTTAGCACAGATACGCAGTATTTT.

This clonotype was observed a single time. This chain links TRBV7-9 with TRBJ1-6; D is uncertain. Trimming took 3 bases from V and 11 from J, leaving 5 bases between them. Germline-derived CDR1 and CDR2 are SEHNR and FQNEAQ (reference sequence). This CDR3 has 11 residues. The CDR3 nucleotides read TGTGCCAGCAGCTTTGGAGCACCCCTCCACTTT. Residues: CASSFGAPLHF.

The chain employs TRBV5-4 and TRBJ2-3; 8 bases are a match to TRBD1. There are 15 residues in the CDR3. In germline, CDR1 is SGHNT, CDR2 YYREEE (reference sequence). The V segment lost 0 bases and the J segment 4 bases; nucleotides outside the gene matches: 4. CDR3 DNA sequence: TGTGCCAGCAGCTTGGATGGGACAGGACCAGATACGCAGTATTTT. It is translated as CASSLDGTGPDTQYF. The full variable domain, in which reference TRBV5-4 and TRBJ2-3 provide the parts outside the CDR3, is ETGVTQSPTHLIKTRGQQVTLRCSSQSGHNTVSWYQQALGQGPQFIFQYYREEENGRGNFPPRFSGLQFPNYSSELNVNALELDDSALYLCASSLDGTGPDTQYFGPGTRLTVL.

The rearrangement joins TRBV4-3 to TRBJ1-1; D gene uncertain. V was clipped by 0 bases and J by 6 bases, with 11 bases between them. The length of the CDR3 is 14 residues. Germline CDR1 and CDR2: LGHNA and YSLEER. CDR3 sequence (DNA): TGCGCCAGCAGCCAAGAAGGCTCGAAGGCTGAAGCTTTCTTT. This encodes CASSQEGSKAEAFF.

The CDR3 DNA is TGTGCCACCAGCAGAGACAGGGCCACCTACGAGCAGTACTTC. Residues: CATSRDRATYEQYF. This sequence joins TRBV15 and TRBJ2-7, with D possibly matching TRBD1 (5 bases). Germline V gene sequence: CDR1 LNHNV, CDR2 YYDKDF (reference sequence). The CDR3 length is 14 residues. Trimming took off 0 bases at V and 2 bases at J, with 8 bases between the two ends.

Only one count was recorded for this clonotype. The chain recombines TRBV11-2 with TRBJ2-7, with D uncertain. The CDR3 spans 15 residues. The germline V and J ends were trimmed by 2 bases and 0 bases, with 11 bases remaining between them. CDR1 is SGHAT and CDR2 is FQNNGV in the germline V gene. The CDR3 is CASSLSFETSYEQYF. The DNA of the CDR3 is TGTGCCAGCAGCTTAAGCTTTGAGACCTCCTACGAGCAGTACTTC.